A single sample gave rise to the 16 T cell receptor beta chains below, sequenced in a study of blood T cell repertoires in COVID-19. TCRdb keeps only in-frame clones here, not all; method: immunoSEQ multiplex PCR. The sample has 400,000 to 450,000 clones, approximately 90% seen once. Sequencing was carried out using peripheral blood. These receptors all stem from a woman younger than 45 with active or convalescent COVID-19.

The CDR3 region is CASSIGPSGFTDTQYF. For the CDR3, the DNA is TGTGCCAGTAGTATAGGGCCTAGCGGGTTCACAGATACGCAGTATTTT. This chain connects TRBV19 to TRBJ2-3; 8 nucleotides line up with TRBD2. This CDR3 contains 16 residues. V trimming: 1 base; J trimming: 2 bases; junction bases outside the gene matches: 5. Germline CDR1 and CDR2: LNHDA and SQIVND (reference sequence).

This clone appeared a few times. The chain has TRBV2 and TRBJ1-1; perhaps TRBD1 as D (5 bases). Germline V gene lookup returns CDR1 SNHLY and CDR2 FYNNEI. The CDR3 runs 14 residues. V was trimmed by 6 bases and J by 3 bases, leaving 14 bases between them. Written as DNA, the CDR3 is TGTGCCAGCAGCCAGGACACATGGGACACTGAAGCTTTCTTT. It translates to CASSQDTWDTEAFF.

J is TRBJ2-3 and V is TRBV19; D not resolved. The CDR3 loop spans 14 amino acids. With 3 bases removed from V and 1 base from J, the gap between germline ends came to 8 bases. The germline V gene encodes CDR1 LNHDA and CDR2 SQIVND (reference sequence). The CDR3 nucleotides read TGTGCCAGTAGTATCCGCGTAGGCACAGATACGCAGTATTTT. Its protein product is CASSIRVGTDTQYF.

This clone was found a few times. This sequence joins TRBV10-3 and TRBJ1-5; unclear D gene. CDR1 and CDR2 from the germline V gene are ENHRY and SYGVKD. The V end lost 7 bases, the J end lost 4 bases, and 14 bases lay between the germline ends. CDR3 size: 14 residues. The CDR3 is CAIKMGGPNQPQHF. CDR3 DNA: TGTGCCATCAAGATGGGCGGGCCGAATCAGCCCCAGCATTTT.

The chain joins TRBV10-3 to TRBJ2-5; 9 nucleotides match TRBD1. V shed 4 bases, J shed 2 bases, and the junction held 2 bases outside the gene matches. From germline, CDR1 is ENHRY and CDR2 SYGVKD. The CDR3 is 14 residues long. CDR3 residues: CAISGGTGQETQYF. CDR3 nucleotide sequence: TGTGCCATCAGTGGAGGGACAGGGCAAGAGACCCAGTACTTC.

This sequence joins TRBV27 and TRBJ2-7, with 7 bases fitting TRBD1. The CDR3 has 15 amino acids. Germline V CDR1 and CDR2: MNHEY, SMNVEV (reference sequence). The V gene end was trimmed by 5 bases and the J gene end by 0 bases; junction bases not matched to a gene: 7. The CDR3 sequence is CASSPGQSSSYEQYF. For the CDR3, the DNA is TGTGCCAGCAGTCCGGGACAGTCAAGCTCCTACGAGCAGTACTTC.

This chain connects TRBV7-8 to TRBJ2-7; TRBD1 agrees at 9 bases. From germline, CDR1 is SGHVS and CDR2 FQNEAQ. V lost 1 base to trimming and J lost 2 bases; unmatched junction nucleotides: 6. The CDR3 contains 16 residues. This CDR3 is CASSLGVGQGAYEQYF. CDR3 coding DNA: TGTGCCAGCAGCTTAGGGGTGGGACAGGGAGCCTACGAGCAGTACTTC.

This clone was detected only once. J is TRBJ2-1 and V is TRBV7-9; D not resolved. The germline CDR1 and CDR2 sequences are SEHNR and FQNEAQ (reference sequence). This CDR3 contains 15 residues. V was shortened by 2 bases and J by 2 bases, with 10 bases between the two germline ends. The CDR3 protein is CASSLNPQAYNEQFF. The CDR3 bases are TGTGCCAGCAGCTTAAACCCCCAGGCCTACAATGAGCAGTTCTTC.

The chain joins TRBV7-9 to TRBJ1-2, with 9 bases fitting TRBD1. Germline lookup yields CDR1 SEHNR and CDR2 FQNEAQ (reference sequence). V dropped 4 bases and J dropped 4; count of bases not matched to a gene: 4. This CDR3 comprises 14 residues. The CDR3 DNA reads as TGTGCCAGCAGCTCTGGACAGGGGATCTATGGCTACACCTTC. As protein: CASSSGQGIYGYTF.

This sequence joins TRBV11-2 and TRBJ1-1, with 9 positions matching TRBD1. The CDR3 loop spans 16 amino acids. Germline CDR1 is SGHAT and CDR2 is FQNNGV. Trimming removed 6 bases from V and 10 bases from J; junction bases left unmatched: 18. This CDR3 reads CASRLRDRVDRRGAFF. CDR3 bases: TGTGCCAGCAGACTCCGGGACAGGGTCGATCGTAGGGGAGCTTTCTTT.

In this sample, this clone turned up a few times. The rearrangement joins TRBV5-1 to TRBJ1-2; TRBD1 matches 8 bases. Per the germline V gene, CDR1 is SGHRS and CDR2 is YFSETQ. Unmatched junction bases numbered 9, after V lost 5 bases and J lost 6 bases. There are 14 residues in the CDR3. CDR3 in amino acids: CASSTDRGANGYTF. The CDR3 DNA reads TGCGCCAGCAGTACAGACAGGGGTGCCAATGGCTACACCTTC. Full variable domain (remainder filled in from reference TRBV5-1 and TRBJ1-2): KAGVTQTPRYLIKTRGQQVTLSCSPISGHRSVSWYQQTPGQGLQFLFEYFSETQRNKGNFPGRFSGRQFSNSRSEMNVSTLELGDSALYLCASSTDRGANGYTFGSGTRLTVV.

The gene calls are TRBV20-1 and TRBJ2-3; tentatively, D is TRBD2 (5 bases). There are 15 residues in the CDR3. The ends were cut back, 4 bases at V and 0 bases at J, with 14 bases in the middle. Germline CDR1 and CDR2: DFQATT and SNEGSKA (reference sequence). Here the CDR3 DNA reads TGCAGTGCTATTGATCCTGGACTGAGCACAGATACGCAGTATTTT. It codes for CSAIDPGLSTDTQYF.

The chain joins TRBV27 to TRBJ2-4, with 8 nucleotides matching TRBD2. The CDR3 is 14 residues long. CDR1 and CDR2 (germline): MNHEY, SMNVEV (reference sequence). V was pared by 5 bases and J by 6 bases, with 6 bases of the junction left unmatched. The CDR3 sequence is CASSVAGPGNIQYF. The CDR3 nucleotides are TGTGCCAGCAGTGTAGCGGGACCAGGAAACATTCAGTACTTC.

V is TRBV18 and J is TRBJ2-1, with D perhaps matching TRBD2 (5 bases). Trimming took off 2 bases at V and 1 base at J, with 9 bases between the two ends. In germline, CDR1 is KGHSH, CDR2 LQKENI. CDR3 length: 15 amino acids. CDR3 sequence: CASSPSRESYNEQFF. The CDR3 region has the DNA TGTGCCAGCTCACCATCTCGGGAATCCTACAATGAGCAGTTCTTC.

The rearrangement uses TRBV6-4 and TRBJ1-1, with 8 positions matching TRBD1. From germline, CDR1 is MRHNA and CDR2 SNTAGT. V shed 0 bases, J shed 6 bases, and the junction held 12 bases outside the gene matches. This CDR3 is built from 17 residues. CDR3: CASSDSTRGPAFSEAFF. Here the CDR3 DNA reads TGTGCCAGCAGTGACTCGACCAGGGGGCCCGCTTTTTCTGAAGCTTTCTTT.

The CDR3 nucleotides are TGTGCCAGCAGCTATGACAGGGGGCGCCAAGAGACCCAGTACTTC. Protein product: CASSYDRGRQETQYF. The chain is built from TRBV7-2 and TRBJ2-5; 10 nucleotides line up with TRBD1. With V trimmed by 4 bases and J by 1 base, 3 bases remained unmatched. The germline V gene has CDR1 SGHTA and CDR2 FQGNSA. The CDR3 is made up of 15 amino acids.